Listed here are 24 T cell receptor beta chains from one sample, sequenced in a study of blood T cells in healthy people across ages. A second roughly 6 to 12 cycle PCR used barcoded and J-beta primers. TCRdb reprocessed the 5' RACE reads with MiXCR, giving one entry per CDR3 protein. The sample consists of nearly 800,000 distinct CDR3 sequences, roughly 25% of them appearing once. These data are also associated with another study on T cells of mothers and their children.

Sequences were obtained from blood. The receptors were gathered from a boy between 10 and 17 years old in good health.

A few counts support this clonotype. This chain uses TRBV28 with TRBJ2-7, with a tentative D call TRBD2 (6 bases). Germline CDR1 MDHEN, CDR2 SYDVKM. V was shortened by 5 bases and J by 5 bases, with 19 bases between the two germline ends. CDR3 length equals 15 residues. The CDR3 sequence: CASSTPRGGDHEQYF. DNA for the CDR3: TGTGCCAGCAGTACCCCTAGAGGCGGGGACCACGAGCAGTACTTC.

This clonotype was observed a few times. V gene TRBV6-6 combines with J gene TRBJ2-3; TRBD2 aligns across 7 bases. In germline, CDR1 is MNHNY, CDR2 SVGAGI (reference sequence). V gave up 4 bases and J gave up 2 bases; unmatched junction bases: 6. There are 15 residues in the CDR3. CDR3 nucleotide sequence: TGTGCCAGCAGTTGGGGGGGTGGATACACAGATACGCAGTATTTT. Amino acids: CASSWGGGYTDTQYF.

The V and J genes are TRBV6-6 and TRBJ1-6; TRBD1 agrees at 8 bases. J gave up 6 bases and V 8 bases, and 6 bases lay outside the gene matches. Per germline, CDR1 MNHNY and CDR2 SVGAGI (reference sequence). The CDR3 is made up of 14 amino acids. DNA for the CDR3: TGTGCCAGCGAGGGACAGGCGGGTAATTCACCCCTCCACTTT. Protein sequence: CASEGQAGNSPLHF.

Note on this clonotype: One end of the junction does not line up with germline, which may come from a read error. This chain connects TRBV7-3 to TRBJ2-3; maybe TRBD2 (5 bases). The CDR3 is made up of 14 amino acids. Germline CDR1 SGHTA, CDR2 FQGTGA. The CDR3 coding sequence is TGTACCAGCAGCCCGCTTGGGCGGGCAGATACGCAGTATTTT. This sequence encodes CTSSPLGRADTQYF.

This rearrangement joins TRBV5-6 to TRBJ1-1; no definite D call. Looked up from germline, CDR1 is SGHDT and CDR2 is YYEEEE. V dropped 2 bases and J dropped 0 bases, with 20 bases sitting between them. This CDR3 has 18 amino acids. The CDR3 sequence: CASSFFKGRIPLNTEAFF. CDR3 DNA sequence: TGTGCCAGCAGCTTTTTTAAGGGCAGGATTCCGTTGAACACTGAAGCTTTCTTT.

DNA for the CDR3: TGCAGTGCTAGAGATTGGGCGGACCAAGAGACCCAGTACTTC. Its translation is CSARDWADQETQYF. The chain has TRBV20-1 and TRBJ2-5; the D is unclear. Trimming took off 0 bases at V and 0 bases at J, with 8 bases between the two ends. CDR1 DFQATT and CDR2 SNEGSKA come from the germline V gene (reference sequence). CDR3 length: 14 residues.

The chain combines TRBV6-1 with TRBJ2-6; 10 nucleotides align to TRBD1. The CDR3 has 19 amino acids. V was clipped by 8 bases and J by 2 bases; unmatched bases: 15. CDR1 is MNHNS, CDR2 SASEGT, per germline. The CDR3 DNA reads TGTGCCAGCGGGAGACAGGGGGCTAGTCCTTCCACTGGGGCCAACGTCCTGACTTTC. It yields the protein CASGRQGASPSTGANVLTF.

As DNA, the CDR3 is TGTGCCAGCAGCTTAACCCAGGGGCTGGGGGAGACCCAGTACTTC. Translation: CASSLTQGLGETQYF. The chain combines TRBV7-9 with TRBJ2-5, with a tentative D call TRBD1 (6 bases). The CDR3 has 15 residues. Germline V gene data show CDR1 as SEHNR and CDR2 as FQNEAQ (reference sequence). The germline V and J ends were trimmed by 2 bases and 5 bases, with 15 bases remaining between them.

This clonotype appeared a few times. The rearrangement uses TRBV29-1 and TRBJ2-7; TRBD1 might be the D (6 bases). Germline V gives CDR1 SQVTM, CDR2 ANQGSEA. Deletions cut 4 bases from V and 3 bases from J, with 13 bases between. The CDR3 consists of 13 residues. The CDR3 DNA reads TGCAGCGTTGCGCAGGGGAAAAACTACGAGCAGTACTTC. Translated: CSVAQGKNYEQYF.

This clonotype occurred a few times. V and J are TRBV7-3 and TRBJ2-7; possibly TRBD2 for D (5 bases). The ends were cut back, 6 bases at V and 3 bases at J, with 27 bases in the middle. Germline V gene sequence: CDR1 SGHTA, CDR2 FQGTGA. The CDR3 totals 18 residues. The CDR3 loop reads CASRYLIPGLGGDYEQYF. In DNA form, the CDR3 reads TGTGCCAGCAGATATCTCATCCCCGGACTCGGCGGAGACTACGAGCAGTACTTC.

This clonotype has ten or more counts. CDR3 amino acids: CASARGQGISISGEQYF. In DNA form, the CDR3 reads TGCGCCAGCGCACGGGGACAGGGAATAAGTATCTCCGGCGAGCAGTACTTC. The chain has TRBV5-1 and TRBJ2-7, with 9 bases matching TRBD1. The germline gives CDR1 SGHRS, CDR2 YFSETQ. V trimming: 7 bases; J trimming: 6 bases; junction bases outside the gene matches: 20. CDR3 size: 17 residues.

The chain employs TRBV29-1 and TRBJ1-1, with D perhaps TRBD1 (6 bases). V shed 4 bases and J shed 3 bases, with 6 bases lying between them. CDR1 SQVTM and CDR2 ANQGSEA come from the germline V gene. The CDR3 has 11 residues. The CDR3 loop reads CSVAGDTEAFF. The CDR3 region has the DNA TGCAGCGTTGCAGGGGACACTGAAGCTTTCTTT.

CDR3 region: CASSVAGGVAGNTIYF. The CDR3 bases are TGTGCCAGCAGCGTAGCTGGGGGAGTGGCTGGAAACACCATATATTTT. V is TRBV9 and J is TRBJ1-3; TRBD1 might be the D (5 bases). Germline V gene sequence: CDR1 SGDLS, CDR2 YYNGEE. The V end lost 0 bases, the J end lost 2 bases, and 12 bases lay between the germline ends. CDR3 length: 16 residues.

The CDR3 protein is CASSSGTSVADTQYF. The CDR3 region has the DNA TGTGCCAGCAGCTCCGGGACTAGCGTGGCAGATACGCAGTATTTT. The chain is built from TRBV7-6 and TRBJ2-3; 10 nucleotides align to TRBD2. Unmatched junction bases numbered 5, after V lost 4 bases and J lost 4 bases. Germline V gene data show CDR1 as SGHVS and CDR2 as FNYEAQ. CDR3 length: 15 amino acids.

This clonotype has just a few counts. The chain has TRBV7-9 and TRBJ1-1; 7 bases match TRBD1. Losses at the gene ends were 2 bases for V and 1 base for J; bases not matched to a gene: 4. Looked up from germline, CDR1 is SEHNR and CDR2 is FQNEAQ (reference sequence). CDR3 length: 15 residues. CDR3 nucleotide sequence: TGTGCCAGCAGCTTAAAAGCAGGGGGGAACACTGAAGCTTTCTTT. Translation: CASSLKAGGNTEAFF.

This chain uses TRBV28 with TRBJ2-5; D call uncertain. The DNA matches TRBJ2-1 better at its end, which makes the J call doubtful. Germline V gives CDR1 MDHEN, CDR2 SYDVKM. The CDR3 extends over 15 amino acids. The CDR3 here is CASSPRLRVYNEQFF. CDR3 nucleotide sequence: TGTGCCAGCAGTCCCCGACTCAGAGTTTACAATGAGCAGTTCTTC.

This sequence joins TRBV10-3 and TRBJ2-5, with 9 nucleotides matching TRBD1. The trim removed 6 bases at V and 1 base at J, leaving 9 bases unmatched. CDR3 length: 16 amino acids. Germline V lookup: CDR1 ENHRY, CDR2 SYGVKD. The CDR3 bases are TGTGCCATCAGCCCTGGGGGACAGGGACTCCAAGAGACCCAGTACTTC. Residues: CAISPGGQGLQETQYF.

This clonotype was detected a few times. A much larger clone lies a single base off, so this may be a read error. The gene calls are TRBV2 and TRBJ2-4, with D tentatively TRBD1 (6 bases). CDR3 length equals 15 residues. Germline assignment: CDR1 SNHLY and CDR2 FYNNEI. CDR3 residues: CATRTDLLARNIQYF. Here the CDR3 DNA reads TGTGCCACTCGGACAGACCTATTAGCCAGAAACATTCAGTACTTC.

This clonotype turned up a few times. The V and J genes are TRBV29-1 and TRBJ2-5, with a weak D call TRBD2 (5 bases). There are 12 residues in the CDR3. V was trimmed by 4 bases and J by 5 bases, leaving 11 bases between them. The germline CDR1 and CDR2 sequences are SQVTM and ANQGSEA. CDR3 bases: TGCAGCGTTGCGGAGGCGGTCGAGACCCAGTACTTC. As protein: CSVAEAVETQYF.

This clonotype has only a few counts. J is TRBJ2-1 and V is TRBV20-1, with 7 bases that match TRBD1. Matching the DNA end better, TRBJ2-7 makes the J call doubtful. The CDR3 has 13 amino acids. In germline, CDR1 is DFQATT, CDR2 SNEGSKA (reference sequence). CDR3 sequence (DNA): TGCAGTGCAATGCCGGGACAGACTTACGAGCAGTACTTC. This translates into CSAMPGQTYEQYF.

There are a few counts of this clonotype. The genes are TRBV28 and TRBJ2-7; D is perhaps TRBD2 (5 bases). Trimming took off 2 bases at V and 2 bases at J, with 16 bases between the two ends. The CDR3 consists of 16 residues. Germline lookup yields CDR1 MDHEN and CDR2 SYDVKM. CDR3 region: CASSLEGLIMPYEQYF. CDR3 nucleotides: TGTGCCAGCAGTTTAGAAGGACTGATTATGCCCTACGAGCAGTACTTC.

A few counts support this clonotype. The CDR3 protein is CASSATDRTVSYEQYF. CDR3 DNA: TGTGCCAGCAGCGCAACGGACAGGACTGTCTCCTACGAGCAGTACTTC. The V call is TRBV7-6, the J call TRBJ2-7, with TRBD1 matching over 7 bases. There are 16 residues in the CDR3. The junction had 10 bases not matched to a gene; V was cut back by 5 bases and J by 0 bases. Germline assignment: CDR1 SGHVS and CDR2 FNYEAQ. The complete variable domain, with remaining parts taken from reference TRBV7-6 and TRBJ2-7, reads GAGVSQSPRYKVTKRGQDVALRCDPISGHVSLYWYRQALGQGPEFLTYFNYEAQQDKSGLPNDRFSAERPEGSISTLTIQRTEQRDSAMYRCASSATDRTVSYEQYFGPGTRLTVT.

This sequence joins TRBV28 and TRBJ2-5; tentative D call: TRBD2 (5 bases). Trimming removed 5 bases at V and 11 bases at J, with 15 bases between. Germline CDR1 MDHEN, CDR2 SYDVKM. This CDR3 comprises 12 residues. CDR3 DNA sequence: TGTGCCAGCAGTCCGACCGGGATCCAGCAGTACTTC. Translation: CASSPTGIQQYF.

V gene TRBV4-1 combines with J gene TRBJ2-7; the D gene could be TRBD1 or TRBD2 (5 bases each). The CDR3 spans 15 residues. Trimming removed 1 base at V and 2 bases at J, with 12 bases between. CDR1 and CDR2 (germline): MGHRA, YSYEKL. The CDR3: CASSQVRDVAYEQYF. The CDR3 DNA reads TGCGCCAGCAGCCAAGTCAGGGACGTTGCCTACGAGCAGTACTTC.